A selection of T cell receptor beta chains follows, all from one sample in a study of T cell responses to AZD1222 COVID-19 vaccine. Sequencing used immunoSEQ multiplex PCR; TCRdb keeps in-frame clones, though not all of them. Counted here are tens of thousands of clones, 86% occurring once; the ten biggest clones make up roughly 2.7%. Here the sequenced sample was peripheral blood, taken on day 0 of AZD1222 vaccination. All receptors derive from an adult in good health. Both conserved end residues are part of each CDR3. The D gene is left open where the match is weak.

J gene | D gene | V gene | CDR3 DNA | CDR3 protein
TRBJ1-4 | NA | TRBV28 | TGTGCCAGCAGTCCGCCATTCGGACAGACAACTAATGAAAAACTGTTTTTT | CASSPPFGQTTNEKLFF
TRBJ2-7 | NA | TRBV4-1 | TGCGCCAGCAGCCAAGCTGACAGGTCGAGGGAGCAGTACTTC | CASSQADRSREQYF
TRBJ2-2 | NA | TRBV6-2/TRBV6-3 | TGTGCCAGCAGTTCCGGACCTAACACCGGGGAGCTGTTTTTT | CASSSGPNTGELFF
TRBJ2-1 | NA | TRBV5-1 | TGCGCCAGCAGCTTTCGGCGGGATGCTTACAATGAGCAGTTCTTC | CASSFRRDAYNEQFF
TRBJ2-7 | NA | TRBV3-1/TRBV3-2 | TGTGCCAGCAGCCGCGGACGAGGGCAGTACTTC | CASSRGRGQYF
TRBJ2-3 | NA | TRBV3-1/TRBV3-2 | TGTGCCAGCAGCCAAGAGGACACAGATACGCAGTATTTT | CASSQEDTDTQYF
TRBJ1-2 | NA | TRBV9 | TGTGCCAGCAGCCCCGAGGGGAATTATGGCTACACCTTC | CASSPEGNYGYTF
TRBJ1-1 | NA | TRBV6-4 | TGTGCCAGCAGAAAGGACCGCCAGGGGCGAGCTTTCTTT | CASRKDRQGRAFF
TRBJ2-7 | TRBD2 | TRBV19 | TGTGCCAGTAGGCCCGGGACTAGCGGTAGCTACGAGCAGTACTTC | CASRPGTSGSYEQYF
TRBJ1-1 | TRBD1 | TRBV6-5 | TGTGCCAGCAAGGAGGGACAGGCGAACACTGAAGCTTTCTTT | CASKEGQANTEAFF
TRBJ1-6 | NA | TRBV7-9 | TGTGCCAGCAGCTCCTATAATTCACCCCTCCACTTT | CASSSYNSPLHF
TRBJ2-7 | TRBD2 | TRBV18 | TGTGCCAGCTCACCTTCTAGCGGGAGCTTCCCCTACGAGCAGTACTTC | CASSPSSGSFPYEQYF
TRBJ2-1 | TRBD2 | TRBV9 | TGTGCCAGCAGCGTAGCTCCCAGCGGGAGGGGAAACAATGAGCAGTTCTTC | CASSVAPSGRGNNEQFF
TRBJ1-2 | NA | TRBV6-5 | TGTGCCAGCAGCCTCGACGGGAACTATGGCTACACCTTC | CASSLDGNYGYTF
TRBJ1-2 | NA | TRBV11-2 | TGTGCCAGCAGCTACACCGACGGTATCTTTAACTATGGCTACACCTTC | CASSYTDGIFNYGYTF
TRBJ2-7 | NA | TRBV5-1 | TGCGCCAGCAGCTTGGAGGCGGATAGACTCTACGAGCAGTACTTC | CASSLEADRLYEQYF
TRBJ1-3 | TRBD1 | TRBV7-3 | TGTGCCAGCAGCCCAGGGGGCTATGGAAACACCATATATTTT | CASSPGGYGNTIYF
TRBJ1-6 | NA | TRBV30 | TGTGCCTGGAGTGTACGTCAGGGTGATTCACCCCTCCACTTT | CAWSVRQGDSPLHF
TRBJ1-6 | NA | TRBV5-1 | TGCGCCAGCAGCTTGGAAGGGAACTCCTATAATTCACCCCTCCACTTT | CASSLEGNSYNSPLHF
TRBJ1-6 | TRBD1 | TRBV28 | TGTGCCAGCAGTCCAGGACAGGGGAGAAATTCACCCCTCCACTTT | CASSPGQGRNSPLHF
TRBJ2-7 | NA | TRBV5-6 | TGTGCCAGCAGCTTGGTGAGAATTGTGGGCTACCCCCTCGAGCAGTACTTC | CASSLVRIVGYPLEQYF
TRBJ1-1 | NA | TRBV27 | TGTGCCAGCAGCTCGGTGGTGGGGGCGAAGGGTACTGAAGCTTTCTTT | CASSSVVGAKGTEAFF
TRBJ2-6 | NA | TRBV4-1 | TGCGCCAGCAGCGGACCCATTGCGGGCGCTGGGGCCAACGTCCTGACTTTC | CASSGPIAGAGANVLTF
TRBJ2-1 | TRBD1 | TRBV19 | TGTGCCAGTAGTACGATCCGGGACAGGGGACGGAATGAGCAGTTCTTC | CASSTIRDRGRNEQFF
TRBJ1-2 | NA | TRBV3-1/TRBV3-2 | TGTGCCAGCACCCCGTTAGGACAGTACGGTTATGGCTACACCTTC | CASTPLGQYGYGYTF
TRBJ2-3 | NA | TRBV4-3 | TGCGCCAGCAGCCAATCGGCAGGGAGCACAGATACGCAGTATTTT | CASSQSAGSTDTQYF
TRBJ1-5 | NA | TRBV24-1 | TGTGCCACCAGTGGGAGGGTTAACAATCAGCCCCAGCATTTT | CATSGRVNNQPQHF
TRBJ1-6 | NA | TRBV30 | TGTGCCTGGAATGGAGGGTGGGATAATTCACCCCTCCACTTT | CAWNGGWDNSPLHF
TRBJ1-2 | TRBD1 | TRBV20-1 | TGCAGTGCTAGTCTACAGGGGGCGCGCGGCTACACCTTC | CSASLQGARGYTF
TRBJ2-7 | TRBD1 | TRBV27 | TGTGCCAGCAGTTGGTCCGGGACAGGGGGATACGAGCAGTACTTC | CASSWSGTGGYEQYF
TRBJ1-4 | TRBD1 | TRBV23-1 | TGCGCCAGCAGCCTCCCTGACAGGGTCCTGATTACTAATGAAAAACTGTTTTTT | CASSLPDRVLITNEKLFF
TRBJ1-1 | NA | TRBV12-3/TRBV12-4 | TGTGCCAGCAACCCTTTCCAGGAAACTGAAGCTTTCTTT | CASNPFQETEAFF
TRBJ2-2 | TRBD2 | TRBV24-1 | TGTGCCACCAGTGACCAGCTGCAAGCGGGAGATCGCGACACCGGGGAGCTGTTTTTT | CATSDQLQAGDRDTGELFF
TRBJ2-1 | NA | TRBV5-4 | TGTGCCAGCAGCTTGGGGGGTAAGGGGAGCTCCTACAATGAGCAGTTCTTC | CASSLGGKGSSYNEQFF
TRBJ1-4 | TRBD1 | TRBV4-1 | TGCGCCAGCAGGCCTCATGGGACAGGGAAAGAAAAACTGTTTTTT | CASRPHGTGKEKLFF